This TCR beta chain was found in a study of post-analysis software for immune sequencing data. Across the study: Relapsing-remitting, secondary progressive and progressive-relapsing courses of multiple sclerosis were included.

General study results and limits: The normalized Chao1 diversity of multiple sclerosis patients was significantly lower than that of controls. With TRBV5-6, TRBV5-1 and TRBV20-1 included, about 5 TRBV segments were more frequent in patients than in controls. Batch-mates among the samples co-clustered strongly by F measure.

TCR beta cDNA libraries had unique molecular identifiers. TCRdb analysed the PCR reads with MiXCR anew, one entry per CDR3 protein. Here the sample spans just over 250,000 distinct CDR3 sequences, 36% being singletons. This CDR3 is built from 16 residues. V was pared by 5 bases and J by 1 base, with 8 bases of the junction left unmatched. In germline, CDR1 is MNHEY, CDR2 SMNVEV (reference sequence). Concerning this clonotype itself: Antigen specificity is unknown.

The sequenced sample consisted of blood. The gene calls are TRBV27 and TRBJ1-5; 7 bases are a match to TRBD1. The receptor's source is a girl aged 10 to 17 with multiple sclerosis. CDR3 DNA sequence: TGTGCCAGCAGTCCCCAGGGGGGCCAGAGCAATCAGCCCCAGCATTTT. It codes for CASSPQGGQSNQPQHF.